The 21 T cell receptor beta chains reported below all come from one sample, sequenced in a study of early T cells in non-severe SARS-CoV-2 infection. One entry per CDR3 protein results from TCRdb running MiXCR on the 5' RACE reads. The sample consists of some 97,000 distinct CDR3 sequences, roughly 11% of them appearing once. Sequenced here: whole blood, sampled at baseline. The receptors originated from an adult who was a healthcare worker with PCR-confirmed SARS-CoV-2 infection or an uninfected control (not recorded which).

The genes are TRBV7-2 and TRBJ2-5, with 9 bases matching TRBD2. The germline V gene encodes CDR1 SGHTA and CDR2 FQGNSA. This CDR3 spans 15 amino acids. The trim removed 3 bases at V and 1 base at J, leaving 3 bases unmatched. CDR3 nucleotides: TGTGCCAGCAGCTTTCCAGCGGGAGGCCAAGAGACCCAGTACTTC. It specifies CASSFPAGGQETQYF.

A few counts support this clonotype. The CDR3 spells CASSLLKHEAFF. The DNA of the CDR3 is TGTGCCAGCAGCTTATTGAAGCACGAAGCTTTCTTT. The V and J genes are TRBV13 and TRBJ1-1, with D unclear. V gave up 2 bases and J gave up 8 bases, with 9 bases separating them. This CDR3 comprises 12 residues. Germline CDR1 PRHDT, CDR2 FYEKMQ (reference sequence).

The table lists this clonotype with many counts. This chain joins TRBV9 and TRBJ2-1; 7 bases align to TRBD2. CDR3 length equals 15 residues. CDR1 is SGDLS, CDR2 YYNGEE, per germline. J lost 5 bases, V lost 1 base, and 6 bases had no gene match. CDR3 sequence: CASSVRGGDNNEQFF. CDR3 in DNA: TGTGCCAGCAGCGTACGCGGGGGAGATAACAATGAGCAGTTCTTC.

The chain combines TRBV20-1 with TRBJ2-1, with TRBD1 matching 8 bases. Germline V lookup: CDR1 DFQATT, CDR2 SNEGSKA (reference sequence). This CDR3 is built from 13 residues. The V segment lost 3 bases and the J segment 5 bases; nucleotides outside the gene matches: 3. The CDR3 DNA follows: TGCAGTGCTAGGACAGGGGTGCACAATGAGCAGTTCTTC. Protein product: CSARTGVHNEQFF.

This clonotype was found a few times. The CDR3 sequence: CASIKVASGGSNTGELFF. CDR3 sequence (DNA): TGTGCCAGCATCAAAGTCGCTAGCGGGGGTTCGAACACCGGGGAGCTGTTTTTT. The chain is built from TRBV7-2 and TRBJ2-2; 10 nucleotides agree with TRBD2. Germline-derived CDR1 and CDR2 are SGHTA and FQGNSA. Trimming cost V 7 bases and J 0 bases; bases outside gene matches: 11. The CDR3 is made up of 18 amino acids.

The V and J genes are TRBV3-1 and TRBJ1-1; D gene uncertain. Trimming took off 4 bases at V and 5 bases at J, with 11 bases between the two ends. This CDR3 has 13 residues. Germline assignment: CDR1 LGHDT and CDR2 YNNKEL (reference sequence). The CDR3 reads CASSLLLRTEAFF. CDR3 in DNA: TGTGCCAGCAGCCTTTTGTTACGGACTGAAGCTTTCTTT.

This clonotype came up many times. The rearrangement uses TRBV5-1 and TRBJ1-6; 9 positions match TRBD1. Germline V CDR1 and CDR2: SGHRS, YFSETQ. The CDR3 is 17 residues long. The V and J ends lost 4 bases and 5 bases, in that order; junction bases with no gene match: 10. The CDR3 loop is CASSRWTGDGHNSPLHF. CDR3 DNA sequence: TGCGCCAGCAGCCGTTGGACAGGGGATGGGCATAATTCACCCCTCCACTTT.

This clonotype was counted ten times or more. The gene calls are TRBV3-1 and TRBJ2-7; D gene unclear. From germline, CDR1 is LGHDT and CDR2 YNNKEL (reference sequence). Trimming pared 1 base from V and 6 bases from J, leaving 10 bases between. The CDR3 runs to 13 residues. The chain's CDR3 is CASSQVIETEQYF. Written as DNA, the CDR3 is TGTGCCAGCAGCCAAGTTATTGAAACCGAGCAGTACTTC.

This clonotype was detected only a few times. The gene calls are TRBV19 and TRBJ2-7; no definite D call. In germline, CDR1 is LNHDA, CDR2 SQIVND (reference sequence). This CDR3 has 13 amino acids. Trimming shortened V by 3 bases and J by 4 bases, and 10 bases separated the two germline ends. The CDR3 loop reads CASSISNRYEQYF. The CDR3 DNA reads TGTGCCAGTAGTATCTCCAACAGATACGAGCAGTACTTC.

This clonotype was found a few times. The V call is TRBV11-1, the J call TRBJ2-7, with 7 bases that match TRBD1. CDR1 is SGHAT and CDR2 is FQDESV in the germline V gene (reference sequence). This CDR3 is built from 14 residues. Trimming took 2 bases from V and 5 from J; bases not matched to a gene: 6. The CDR3 sequence is CASSLQGDPNEQYF. For the CDR3, the DNA is TGTGCCAGCAGCTTACAGGGGGATCCCAACGAGCAGTACTTC.

This clonotype turned up a few times. The CDR3 bases are TGTGCCATCGGACCGATCTCTGGAAACACCATATATTTT. Protein product: CAIGPISGNTIYF. The chain couples TRBV10-3 to TRBJ1-3; no definite D call. The V gene lost 8 bases and the J gene lost 0 bases, with 8 bases spanning the gap. CDR1 and CDR2 from the germline V gene are ENHRY and SYGVKD. The CDR3 has 13 amino acids.

The chain links TRBV27 to TRBJ2-7; TRBD1 or TRBD2 may be the D gene (5 bases each). The CDR3 length is 13 residues. Germline assignment: CDR1 MNHEY and CDR2 SMNVEV (reference sequence). The germline V and J ends were trimmed by 3 bases and 4 bases, with 10 bases remaining between them. CDR3 protein: CASSFRGAYEQYF. DNA for the CDR3: TGTGCCAGCAGTTTTAGAGGGGCGTACGAGCAGTACTTC.

This clonotype was counted only a few times. The chain uses TRBV20-1 and TRBJ2-1; TRBD1 is a possible D gene (6 bases). Germline CDR1 and CDR2: DFQATT and SNEGSKA (reference sequence). CDR3 size: 13 residues. V lost 1 base, J lost 7 bases, and 11 bases lay in between. The CDR3 DNA sequence: TGCAGTGCTAGAGGGGGGCCAGCTAATGAGCAGTTCTTC. Translated, it gives CSARGGPANEQFF.

The chain recombines TRBV20-1 with TRBJ2-3; D may be TRBD2 (6 bases). Trimming left V 3 bases short and J 2 bases short, with 12 bases between. From germline, CDR1 is DFQATT and CDR2 SNEGSKA (reference sequence). The CDR3 has 14 amino acids. The CDR3 DNA sequence: TGCAGTGCTAGGCCGGCGGGGATCACAGATACGCAGTATTTT. Its translation: CSARPAGITDTQYF.

The sample holds many counts of this clonotype. The rearrangement links TRBV5-1 to TRBJ2-3; tentatively, D is TRBD2 (6 bases). The CDR3 is made up of 15 amino acids. The V end was cut by 4 bases, the J end by 1 base, with 13 bases between. Germline CDR1 is SGHRS and CDR2 is YFSETQ. DNA for the CDR3: TGCGCCAGCAGCGTGACTAGTTCTCGCACAGATACGCAGTATTTT. It encodes CASSVTSSRTDTQYF. Full variable domain (missing parts from reference TRBV5-1 and TRBJ2-3): KAGVTQTPRYLIKTRGQQVTLSCSPISGHRSVSWYQQTPGQGLQFLFEYFSETQRNKGNFPGRFSGRQFSNSRSEMNVSTLELGDSALYLCASSVTSSRTDTQYFGPGTRLTVL.

This clonotype was counted between two and nine times. The chain has TRBV11-3 and TRBJ2-2; D perhaps matches TRBD1 (6 bases). Germline V CDR1 and CDR2: SGHNT, YENEEA. The CDR3 spans 14 residues. Trimming left V 4 bases short and J 4 bases short, with 10 bases between. In nucleotides, the CDR3 is TGTGCCAGCAGCTACTTACAGGGCACCGGGGAGCTGTTTTTT. Translated: CASSYLQGTGELFF. Full variable domain (missing parts from reference TRBV11-3 and TRBJ2-2): EAGVVQSPRYKIIEKKQPVAFWCNPISGHNTLYWYLQNLGQGPELLIRYENEEAVDDSQLPKDRFSAERLKGVDSTLKIQPAELGDSAVYLCASSYLQGTGELFFGEGSRLTVL.

The sample holds many counts of this clonotype. This rearrangement joins TRBV19 to TRBJ2-1, with TRBD2 matching 8 bases. CDR3 size: 14 residues. V lost 6 bases and J lost 2; bases outside the gene matches: 3. Per the germline V gene, CDR1 is LNHDA and CDR2 is SQIVND (reference sequence). The CDR3: CASRGAGAYNEQFF. The CDR3, as DNA: TGTGCCAGTAGGGGAGCGGGAGCCTACAATGAGCAGTTCTTC.

V gene TRBV11-2 combines with J gene TRBJ2-3; weak D call: TRBD2 (5 bases). Trimming took off 3 bases at V and 5 bases at J, with 15 bases between the two ends. This CDR3 spans 15 amino acids. In germline, CDR1 is SGHAT, CDR2 FQNNGV. DNA of the CDR3: TGTGCCAGCAGCTTTAGGGTCCTGGAGGTAGATACGCAGTATTTT. Translation gives CASSFRVLEVDTQYF. Together with reference TRBV11-2 and TRBJ2-3, the CDR3 gives the full variable domain: EAGVAQSPRYKIIEKRQSVAFWCNPISGHATLYWYQQILGQGPKLLIQFQNNGVVDDSQLPKDRFSAERLKGVDSTLKIQPAKLEDSAVYLCASSFRVLEVDTQYFGPGTRLTVL.

This clonotype was found many times. This chain joins TRBV3-1 and TRBJ1-1; tentative D call: TRBD1 (6 bases). V lost 5 bases to trimming and J lost 0 bases, with 16 bases between them. CDR1 and CDR2 (germline): LGHDT, YNNKEL (reference sequence). The CDR3 length is 16 residues. This CDR3 reads CASSSRNRDLNTEAFF. The CDR3 nucleotides read TGTGCCAGCAGCAGTCGCAACAGGGATTTGAACACTGAAGCTTTCTTT.

The chain uses TRBV10-3 and TRBJ2-7, with 7 bases identical to TRBD1. The CDR3 has 14 residues. Germline V gene sequence: CDR1 ENHRY, CDR2 SYGVKD. After removal of 5 bases from V and 7 bases from J, the junction contained 11 bases not matched to a gene. CDR3 coding DNA: TGTGCCATCAGTAAGGGGGACAGCTTCGGGGAGCAGTACTTC. It specifies CAISKGDSFGEQYF.

This chain joins TRBV5-7 and TRBJ2-3; 9 nucleotides agree with TRBD2. TRBV5-7 has ORF status, its function being uncertain. The CDR3 is 15 amino acids. V gave up 4 bases and J gave up 7 bases; unmatched junction bases: 10. In nucleotides, the CDR3 is TGTGCCAGCAGCCCGGGACTAGCCAAGGGAAATACGCAGTATTTT. It encodes CASSPGLAKGNTQYF.